This paragraph reports one TCR beta chain. No antigen is known for it. The sample originates from a study of monozygotic twins with inflammatory bowel disease (dated by TCRdb to about 2019). Describing the broader study: The full study comprised 30 or so monozygotic twin pairs: nine German pairs (four IBD-concordant, five IBD-discordant) and 19 IBD-discordant Danish pairs. The search for disease-associated traits relied mainly on comparing IBD patients with their genetically identical healthy co-twins within discordant pairs. Each individual had, on average, about 151 000 unique TCRalpha sequences and 181 000 unique TCRbeta sequences available for analysis. The full study reports these points: Distinction between different T cell subtypes could not be achieved in the analysis. Measured by the inverse Simpson index, TCRbeta repertoire diversity was lower in IBD patients than in their healthy co-twins. Repertoire similarity did not differ between concordant and discordant twins, possibly due to limited statistical power. No single strong signal or clonotype linked to IBD turned up in the results, so the idea that one exists was not supported. Because patients were on differing immunosuppressive treatments, the repertoires may have picked up extra background noise and inter-individual variability. Compared with healthy twins, IBD patients had fewer clonotypes in common with other individuals, a difference most pronounced in patients showing signs of disease activity.

The receptor library was made with 5' RACE. For each TCR library, approximately 3,700 ng of total RNA was used. For each sample, cDNA was synthesized in eight separate reactions using SMARTScribe reverse transcriptase. Unique molecular identifiers containing a 6-nucleotide sample barcode were introduced through template switching during cDNA synthesis. Amplification of TCRalpha and TCRbeta cDNA involved two nested PCRs of 16 and 9 cycles, and each PCR was followed by bead purification. Before amplification, the cDNA was both treated with uracil DNA-glycosylase and purified with the QIAquick PCR purification kit. In the second PCR, Illumina TruSeq-compatible adapters and sample-specific barcodes were added. Library quality and concentration were assessed using TapeStation and Qubit, and about 5 ng of each library was pooled. The pooled libraries were sequenced with 2 x 100 bp reads and custom sequencing primers on an Illumina HiSeq2500 single-index Rapid Run. For the original study's pipeline: UMI-based consensus assembly with MiGEC version 1.2.6 was used to correct PCR and sequencing errors. MiXCR version 2.1.1 handled V(D)J alignment, clonotype assembly and CDR3 extraction. Normalisation of gene usage, clonotype sharing and MAIT/NKT TCR abundance was achieved by analysing the top 1000, 10 000 and 20 000 clonotypes per sample. After downsampling to 27 000 UMIs, diversity was calculated as the inverse Simpson index using the vegan R package. Statistical testing used paired Mann-Whitney U tests on the discordant twin pairs and applied Benjamini-Hochberg correction for multiple testing. Each CDR3 protein sequence appears as one entry after TCRdb reprocessed the reads, and no DNA is included. The V and J calls shown here were made by TCRdb, not taken from the authors' results. This sample's listing comprises approximately 200,000 distinct CDR3 sequences. The ten largest account for 1.6% of the sample.

From each donor, a roughly 2.3 ml peripheral blood sample was collected into PAXgene tubes and stored at -80 degrees C. Without any T cell sorting, total RNA was extracted from whole blood using the PAXgene blood miRNA kit on an automated QIAcube. Deep TCRalpha and TCRbeta repertoire profiling with unique molecular barcoding was performed on peripheral blood of monozygotic twin pairs concordant or discordant for inflammatory bowel disease. Smoking habits were recorded for all twin pairs, and individuals were classified as current, former or never smokers. The source of this sequence is a human donor with ulcerative colitis or Crohn's disease, or a healthy co-twin of an affected twin (not recorded which). Sample: blood.

The CDR3 has the sequence CASSEARSSYNEQFF. Rearrangement joined TRBV25-1 to TRBJ2-1. Counted from cysteine to phenylalanine, this CDR3 has 15 amino acids. The entry carries no DNA sequence. CDR1 MGHDK and CDR2 SYGVNS were looked up in the germline V gene. This CDR3, with the reference TRBV25-1 and TRBJ2-1 proteins standing in past its ends, gives the full variable domain EADIYQTPRYLVIGTGKKITLECSQTMGHDKMYWYQQDPGMELHLIHYSYGVNSTEKGDLSSESTVSRIRTEHFPLTLESARPSHTSQYLCASSEARSSYNEQFFGPGTRLTVL.